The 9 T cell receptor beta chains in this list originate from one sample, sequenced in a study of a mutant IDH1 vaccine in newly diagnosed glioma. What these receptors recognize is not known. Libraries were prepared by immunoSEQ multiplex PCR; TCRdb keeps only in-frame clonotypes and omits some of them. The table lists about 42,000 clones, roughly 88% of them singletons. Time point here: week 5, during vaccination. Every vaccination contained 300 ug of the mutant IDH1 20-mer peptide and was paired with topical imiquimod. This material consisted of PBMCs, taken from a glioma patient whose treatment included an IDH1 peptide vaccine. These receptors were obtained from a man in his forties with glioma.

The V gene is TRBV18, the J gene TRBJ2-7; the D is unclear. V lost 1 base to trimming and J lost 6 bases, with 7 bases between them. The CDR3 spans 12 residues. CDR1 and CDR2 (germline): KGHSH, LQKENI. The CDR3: CASSPLSGEQYF. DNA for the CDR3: TGTGCCAGCTCACCACTGTCGGGCGAGCAGTACTTC.

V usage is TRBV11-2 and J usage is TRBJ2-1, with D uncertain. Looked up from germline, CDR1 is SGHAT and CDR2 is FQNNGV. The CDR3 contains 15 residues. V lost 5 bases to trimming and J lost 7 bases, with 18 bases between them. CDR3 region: CASSPDLSRLNEQFF. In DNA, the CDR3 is TGTGCCAGCAGCCCAGACCTTTCACGGCTTAATGAGCAGTTCTTC. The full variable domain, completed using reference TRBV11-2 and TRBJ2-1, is EAGVAQSPRYKIIEKRQSVAFWCNPISGHATLYWYQQILGQGPKLLIQFQNNGVVDDSQLPKDRFSAERLKGVDSTLKIQPAKLEDSAVYLCASSPDLSRLNEQFFGPGTRLTVL.

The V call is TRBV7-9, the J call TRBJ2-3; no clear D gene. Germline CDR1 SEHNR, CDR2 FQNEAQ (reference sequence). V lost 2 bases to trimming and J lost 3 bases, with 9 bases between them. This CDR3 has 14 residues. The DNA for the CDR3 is TGTGCCAGCAGCTTACGGTCCGGGACAGATACGCAGTATTTT. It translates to CASSLRSGTDTQYF. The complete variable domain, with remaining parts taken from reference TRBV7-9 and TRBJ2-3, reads DTGVSQNPRHKITKRGQNVTFRCDPISEHNRLYWYRQTLGQGPEFLTYFQNEAQLEKSRLLSDRFSAERPKGSFSTLEIQRTEQGDSAMYLCASSLRSGTDTQYFGPGTRLTVL.

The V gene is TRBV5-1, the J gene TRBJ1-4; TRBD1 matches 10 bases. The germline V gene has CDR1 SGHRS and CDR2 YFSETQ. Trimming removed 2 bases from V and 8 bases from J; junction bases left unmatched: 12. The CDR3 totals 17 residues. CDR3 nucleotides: TGCGCCAGCAGCTTACGTGCTATCCGGGACAGGGGAGAAAAACTGTTTTTT. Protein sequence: CASSLRAIRDRGEKLFF.

CDR3 loop: CASSATGAKNIQYF. The CDR3 DNA follows: TGTGCCAGCAGTGCGACAGGAGCCAAAAACATTCAGTACTTC. The chain employs TRBV28 and TRBJ2-4, with D tentatively TRBD1 (6 bases). The germline V gene has CDR1 MDHEN and CDR2 SYDVKM. There are 14 residues in the CDR3. Between the trimmed V and J ends, which lost 5 bases and 0 bases, there was a span of 8 bases.

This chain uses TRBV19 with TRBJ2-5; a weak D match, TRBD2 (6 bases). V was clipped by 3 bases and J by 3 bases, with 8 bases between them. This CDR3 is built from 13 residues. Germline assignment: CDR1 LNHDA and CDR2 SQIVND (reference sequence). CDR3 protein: CASSIGGKETQYF. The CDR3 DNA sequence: TGTGCCAGTAGTATCGGGGGAAAAGAGACCCAGTACTTC.

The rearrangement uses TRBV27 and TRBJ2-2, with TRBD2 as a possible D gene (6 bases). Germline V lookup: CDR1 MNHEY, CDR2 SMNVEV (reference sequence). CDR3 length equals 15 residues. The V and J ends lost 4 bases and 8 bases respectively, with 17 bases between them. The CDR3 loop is CASSSVGSGPGELFF. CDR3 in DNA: TGTGCCAGCAGTTCAGTTGGTAGCGGCCCGGGGGAGCTGTTTTTT.

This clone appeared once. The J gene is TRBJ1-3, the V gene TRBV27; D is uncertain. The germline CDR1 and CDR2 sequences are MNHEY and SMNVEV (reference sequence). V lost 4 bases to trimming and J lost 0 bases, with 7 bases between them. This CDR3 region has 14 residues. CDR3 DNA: TGTGCCAGCAGTTCCCAGGACTCTGGAAACACCATATATTTT. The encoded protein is CASSSQDSGNTIYF.

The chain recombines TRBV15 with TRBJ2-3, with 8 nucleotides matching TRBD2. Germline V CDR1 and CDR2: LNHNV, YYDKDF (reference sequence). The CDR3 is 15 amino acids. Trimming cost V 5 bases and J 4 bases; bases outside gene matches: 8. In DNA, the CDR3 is TGTGCCACCAGCTACACGGGGGGGAGAGCAGATACGCAGTATTTT. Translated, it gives CATSYTGGRADTQYF.